These T cell receptor beta chains were read from a single sample in a study of blood T cell repertoires in COVID-19. Here immunoSEQ multiplex PCR was the method, and the copy in TCRdb shows in-frame clones only, minus some. The sample yields some 97,000 clones, approximately 87% seen once. The specimen sequenced was peripheral blood. The receptors were gathered from a human donor in a cohort sampled during active COVID-19. The CDR3 runs from the conserved cysteine through the conserved F or W. Fields, in order: CDR3 length, J gene, V gene, D gene, clone size, CDR3 DNA, CDR3 protein. The D gene is left open where the match is weak. Clone sizes are given selectively: once, few, many, or a class where the clone is expanded.

15	TRBJ1-4	TRBV2	.	few	TGTGCCAGCCGCCTATTTGGACAGTTTAATGAAAAACTGTTTTTT	CASRLFGQFNEKLFF
15	TRBJ2-7	TRBV9	.	.	TGTGCCAGCAGCTCCTGGGGTGGGAGTGCCGACGAGCAGTACTTC	CASSSWGGSADEQYF
15	TRBJ2-3	TRBV27	TRBD1	.	TGTGCCAGCAGGCCGGGGACAGGGGGAGGGGATACGCAGTATTTT	CASRPGTGGGDTQYF
15	TRBJ1-3	TRBV11-2	.	.	TGTGCCAGCAGCTTAGTTGGACAATCCGGAAACACCATATATTTT	CASSLVGQSGNTIYF
14	TRBJ1-1	TRBV6-5	.	.	TGTGCCAGCAGTTACGGTAGCGTGAACACTGAAGCTTTCTTT	CASSYGSVNTEAFF
16	TRBJ2-3	TRBV7-2	TRBD1	few	TGTGCCAGCAGCCAAGACAGGGGAATTTGGACAGATACGCAGTATTTT	CASSQDRGIWTDTQYF
15	TRBJ2-3	TRBV6-5	.	.	TGTGCCAGCAGTTTCAGGGGTCTGGTCACAGATACGCAGTATTTT	CASSFRGLVTDTQYF
15	TRBJ2-3	TRBV5-6	TRBD2	.	TGTGCCAGCAGCTTGACGGGGGGTGTCACAGATACGCAGTATTTT	CASSLTGGVTDTQYF
14	TRBJ2-3	TRBV2	TRBD2	.	TGTGCCAGCGCCATAGCGGGGGGGCCGGTTACGCAGTATTTT	CASAIAGGPVTQYF
14	TRBJ2-3	TRBV5-1	.	.	TGCGCCAGCAGCTTCGGCAGGGCAACAGATACGCAGTATTTT	CASSFGRATDTQYF
18	TRBJ2-6	TRBV19	.	.	TGTGCCAGTAGTATCTACGGGCAGGGCTTCTCTGGGGCCAACGTCCTGACTTTC	CASSIYGQGFSGANVLTF
15	TRBJ2-7	TRBV2	TRBD2	.	TGTGCCAGCAGTCGGACTAGCGGGGGAAGCTACGAGCAGTACTTC	CASSRTSGGSYEQYF
13	TRBJ2-7	TRBV7-9	TRBD2	.	TGTGCCAGCAGCTTGTCGGGGGGATACGAGCAGTACTTC	CASSLSGGYEQYF
14	TRBJ2-7	TRBV5-1	.	.	TGCGCCAGCAGCGCCGGACACCAACCCAACGAGCAGTACTTC	CASSAGHQPNEQYF
16	TRBJ1-2	TRBV7-2	.	.	TGTGCCAGCAGCTTAGCGATATCTTCGGCTAACTATGGCTACACCTTC	CASSLAISSANYGYTF
14	TRBJ2-5	TRBV3-1/TRBV3-2	TRBD1	.	TGTGCCAGCCAGAGACAGGGCAACCAAGAGACCCAGTACTTC	CASQRQGNQETQYF
20	TRBJ2-2	TRBV3-1/TRBV3-2	TRBD2	.	TGTGCCAGCAGCCAAGAATCAACGACTCGGACTAGCGGGCGCTTCGGGGAGCTGTTTTTT	CASSQESTTRTSGRFGELFF
14	TRBJ2-1	TRBV29-1	.	.	TGCAGCGTTGAAAAAGCTTTGATCTACAATGAGCAGTTCTTC	CSVEKALIYNEQFF
17	TRBJ2-7	TRBV7-8	TRBD1	.	TGTGCCAGCAGCCGGTCCTCCGGGACAGGGAGCTCCTACGAGCAGTACTTC	CASSRSSGTGSSYEQYF
16	TRBJ2-3	TRBV4-3	TRBD2	.	TGCGCCAGCAGCGAGGGACTAGCGGGGGGGACAGATACGCAGTATTTT	CASSEGLAGGTDTQYF
17	TRBJ2-2	TRBV5-1	TRBD2	.	TGCGCCAGCAGCTTGGCCGGCGGGGGGCCTAGCACCGGGGAGCTGTTTTTT	CASSLAGGGPSTGELFF
15	TRBJ2-7	TRBV5-5	TRBD2	.	TGTGCCAGCAGCTTTGGACTAGCGATTTCCTACGAGCAGTACTTC	CASSFGLAISYEQYF
13	TRBJ2-5	TRBV7-2	.	.	TGTGCCAGCAGTATGGGAGTAGGAGAGACCCAGTACTTC	CASSMGVGETQYF
15	TRBJ2-1	TRBV11-3	TRBD2	.	TGTGCCAGCAGCCCGAGACTAGCGGCAAACAATGAGCAGTTCTTC	CASSPRLAANNEQFF
17	TRBJ1-3	TRBV9	.	once	TGTGCCAGCAGCGCAGGAGGGCAGGTCAACTCTGGAAACACCATATATTTT	CASSAGGQVNSGNTIYF
16	TRBJ2-1	TRBV11-2	TRBD2	.	TGTGCCAGCAGCTTGTCTCGGCTAGCGGTGTACAATGAGCAGTTCTTC	CASSLSRLAVYNEQFF
16	TRBJ1-1	TRBV5-1	.	.	TGCGCCAGCAGCTTGGTGGCAGGGGCCAAGAACACTGAAGCTTTCTTT	CASSLVAGAKNTEAFF
16	TRBJ2-7	TRBV19	TRBD2	.	TGTGCCAGTAGTTCCGTGGCAGGGAGGGACCCCTACGAGCAGTACTTC	CASSSVAGRDPYEQYF
11	TRBJ1-1	TRBV30	.	.	TGTGCCTGGAGTGTAGAGTATGAAGCTTTCTTT	CAWSVEYEAFF
14	TRBJ1-6	TRBV19	.	.	TGTGCCAGTAGTATCTTCAGGGATAATTCACCCCTCCACTTT	CASSIFRDNSPLHF
16	TRBJ1-2	TRBV6-2/TRBV6-3	TRBD1	.	TGTGCCAGCAGTACAGGACAGGGGGCGGGCAACTATGGCTACACCTTC	CASSTGQGAGNYGYTF
16	TRBJ1-2	TRBV4-3	.	.	TGCGCCAGCAGCCAAGATGGGACGGGGACACCACAAGGCTACACCTTC	CASSQDGTGTPQGYTF
15	TRBJ1-1	TRBV18	.	.	TGTGCCAGCTCACCCCTGGCTGAATCCGTCACTGAAGCTTTCTTT	CASSPLAESVTEAFF
15	TRBJ2-7	TRBV5-1	.	.	TGCGCCAGCAGCTTGGGGCAGGGAATTAAGAACGAGCAGTACTTC	CASSLGQGIKNEQYF
11	TRBJ2-1	TRBV2	.	.	TGTGCCAGCACTGGTGCGAATGAGCAGTTCTTC	CASTGANEQFF
16	TRBJ2-3	TRBV5-1	TRBD2	.	TGCGCCAGCAGCGCGGGGACCCTTGGGACTACCGATACGCAGTATTTT	CASSAGTLGTTDTQYF
17	TRBJ2-1	TRBV19	TRBD2	.	TGTGCCAGTAGTATCAAAGAGACTAGCGGGGGTGTGTATGAGCAGTTCTTC	CASSIKETSGGVYEQFF